This T cell receptor beta chain is drawn from a study of tumor and adjacent non-tumor tissue in lung cancer. Whole-study context: Histology: about twelve adenocarcinoma, 2 squamous cell carcinoma, 1 small cell lung cancer. Samples averaged about 3.8 million productive TCRbeta reads each.

A modified ARM-PCR protocol with three rounds of nested PCR amplified TCRbeta. TCRdb analysed the multiplex PCR reads with MiXCR anew, one entry per CDR3 protein. Found here are some 99,000 distinct CDR3 sequences, under 65% of them singletons; the top ten hold over 15%. Study-wide results and caveats: TCR diversity was significantly greater in tumor than normal lung tissue. Top 100 clones took a larger repertoire share in normal lung.

RNA was extracted from bulk tissue without any cell sorting. The normal lung tissue was taken more than 3 cm from the tumor edge. This CDR3 region has 15 residues. Per the germline V gene, CDR1 is MGHRA and CDR2 is YSYEKL. With regard to this clonotype: Antigen specificity is unknown. A junction end diverges from the germline sequence, so it may reflect a read error.

The genes are TRBV4-1 and TRBJ2-3; tentatively, D is TRBD1 (6 bases). The specimen sequenced was distant non-tumor lung tissue. The sequence was collected from a man between 60 and 70 years old with non-small cell lung cancer. CDR3 bases: TGCGCCAGTAGCCAAGATGACAGGTTGAGAGATACGCAGTATTTT. Translating it yields CASSQDDRLRDTQYF.